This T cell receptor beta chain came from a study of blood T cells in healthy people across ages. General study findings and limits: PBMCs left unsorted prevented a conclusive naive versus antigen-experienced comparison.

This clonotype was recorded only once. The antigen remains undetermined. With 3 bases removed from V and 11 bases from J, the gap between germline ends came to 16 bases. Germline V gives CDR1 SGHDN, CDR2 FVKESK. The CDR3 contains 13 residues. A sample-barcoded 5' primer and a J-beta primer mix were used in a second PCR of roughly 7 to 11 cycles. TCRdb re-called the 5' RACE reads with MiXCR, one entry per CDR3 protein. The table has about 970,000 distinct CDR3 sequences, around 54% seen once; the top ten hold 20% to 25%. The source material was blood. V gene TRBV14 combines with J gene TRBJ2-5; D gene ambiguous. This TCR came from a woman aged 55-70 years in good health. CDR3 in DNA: TGTGCCAGCAGCCAGACGATACTTTACGGGCAGTACTTC. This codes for CASSQTILYGQYF.